The clone carrying this T cell receptor (beta chain) was detected a few times. The record originates from a study of T cell responses to AZD1222 COVID-19 vaccine. Profiled with immunoSEQ multiplex PCR; TCRdb holds only in-frame clones, not every one. The sample lists some 70,000 clones, roughly 82% occurring once. V lost 5 bases to trimming and J lost 5 bases; unmatched junction nucleotides: 8. Germline V gives CDR1 LNHDA, CDR2 SQIVND (reference sequence). The CDR3 is made up of 16 amino acids. The J gene is TRBJ2-1, the V gene TRBV19; 11 nucleotides line up with TRBD2. The clonotype comes from an adult in good health. Sequenced material: peripheral blood, taken on day 0 of AZD1222 vaccination. The CDR3 is CASSVPPLAGDNEQFF. The CDR3, as DNA: TGTGCCAGTAGTGTACCCCCACTAGCGGGGGACAATGAGCAGTTCTTC.